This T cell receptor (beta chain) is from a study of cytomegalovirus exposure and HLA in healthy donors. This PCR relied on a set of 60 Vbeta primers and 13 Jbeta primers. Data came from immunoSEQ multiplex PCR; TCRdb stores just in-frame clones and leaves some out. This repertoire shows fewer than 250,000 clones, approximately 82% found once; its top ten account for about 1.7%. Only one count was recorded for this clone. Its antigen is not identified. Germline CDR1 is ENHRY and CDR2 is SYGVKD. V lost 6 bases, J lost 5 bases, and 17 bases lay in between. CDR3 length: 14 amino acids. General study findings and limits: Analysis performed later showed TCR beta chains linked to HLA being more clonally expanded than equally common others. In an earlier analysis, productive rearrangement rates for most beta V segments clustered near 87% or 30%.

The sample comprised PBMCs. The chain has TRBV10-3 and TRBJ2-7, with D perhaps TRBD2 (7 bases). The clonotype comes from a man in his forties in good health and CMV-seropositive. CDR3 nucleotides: TGTGCCATCAGCCGAGGGGGGGTTGGTGACGAGCAGTACTTC. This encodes CAISRGGVGDEQYF.